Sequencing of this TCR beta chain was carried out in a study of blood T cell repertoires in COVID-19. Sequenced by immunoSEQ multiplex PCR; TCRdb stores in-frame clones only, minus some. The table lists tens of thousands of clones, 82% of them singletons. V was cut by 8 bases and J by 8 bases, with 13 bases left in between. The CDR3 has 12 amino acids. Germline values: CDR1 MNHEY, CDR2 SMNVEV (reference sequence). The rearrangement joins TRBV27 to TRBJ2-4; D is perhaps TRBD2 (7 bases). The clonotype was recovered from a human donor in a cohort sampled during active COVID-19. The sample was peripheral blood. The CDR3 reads CASERGGDIQYF. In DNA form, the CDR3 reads TGTGCCAGCGAGAGGGGGGGGGACATTCAGTACTTC.